Listed below are T cell receptor beta chains from one sample, sequenced in a study of glioma-infiltrating T cells. MiXCR was run by TCRdb on the multiplex PCR reads, yielding one entry per CDR3 protein. The data contain some 180,000 distinct CDR3 sequences, 32% of them singletons. Sequenced input: glioma tissue, nonneoplastic brain tissue, or PBMCs (not recorded which). These receptors were taken from a human donor with low-grade glioma or glioblastoma, undergoing nonglioma brain surgery, or in good health (not recorded which). Each CDR3 is given with its conserved first and last residue. The order of the fields is clone size, V gene, J gene, D gene, CDR3 DNA, CDR3 protein. A D gene is named only where the DNA matches it firmly. Size tells how often a clone was seen (once, few, many) or the class of an expanded clone, and some rows leave it out.

.	TRBV6-2/TRBV6-3	TRBJ2-7	.	TGTGCCAGCAGCCACTATGATGGGGCCAACGAGCAGTACTTC	CASSHYDGANEQYF
many	TRBV20-1	TRBJ1-2	TRBD1	TGCAGTGCTGCCAGCCGACAGGGAAATGCCTATAACTATGGCTACACCTTC	CSAASRQGNAYNYGYTF
.	TRBV11-2	TRBJ2-1	TRBD1	TGTGCCAGCAGCTTCCTTAGCCAGGGGGACAATGAGCAGTTCTTC	CASSFLSQGDNEQFF
few	TRBV18	TRBJ2-2	TRBD2	TGTGCCAGCTCACCATTTAGCGGGAGGGTGAAGAACACCGGGGAGCTGTTTTTT	CASSPFSGRVKNTGELFF
many	TRBV6-2/TRBV6-3	TRBJ2-2	.	TGTGCCAGCAGTTCGTTAGCGGTCGCGAACACCGGGGAGCTGTTTTTT	CASSSLAVANTGELFF
many	TRBV7-2	TRBJ2-1	TRBD2	TGTGCCAGCAGCTATGCGGCGGGAGCCTACAATGAGCAGTTCTTC	CASSYAAGAYNEQFF
.	TRBV12-3/TRBV12-4	TRBJ1-4	.	TGTGCCAGCGCTGATGCAACTAATGAAAAACTGTTTTTT	CASADATNEKLFF
few	TRBV2	TRBJ2-7	TRBD1	TGTGCCAGCAGTGGGACAGGGATACGCGAGCAGTACTTC	CASSGTGIREQYF
many	TRBV27	TRBJ2-5	TRBD2	TGTGCCAGCAGTTCCTCACTAGCGGGCCGCCAAGAGACCCAGTACTTC	CASSSSLAGRQETQYF
many	TRBV27	TRBJ2-5	.	TGTGCCAGCAGTTTAGGGGTTAGTCCAGGTGCCCGGGAGACCCAGTACTTC	CASSLGVSPGARETQYF
many	TRBV28	TRBJ1-1	.	TGTGCCAGCGCCCCCCGGGCATTGAACACTGAAGCTTTCTTT	CASAPRALNTEAFF
many	TRBV7-2	TRBJ2-2	TRBD2	TGTGCCAGCAGCTTGATACTAGCGGGAGTTGGGGGCGGGGAGCTGTTTTTT	CASSLILAGVGGGELFF
many	TRBV28	TRBJ1-2	.	TGTGCCAGCAGTTTAGGTCTAATAGGGGATGGCTACACCTTC	CASSLGLIGDGYTF
.	TRBV5-1	TRBJ1-1	TRBD1	TGCGCCAGCAGCTTAATACAGGGGGCCCGGGGCACTGAAGCTTTCTTT	CASSLIQGARGTEAFF
few	TRBV12-3/TRBV12-4	TRBJ2-6	.	TGTGCCAGCAGCGACTATTTTGGGGCCAACGTCCTGACTTTC	CASSDYFGANVLTF
many	TRBV6-4	TRBJ1-2	TRBD1	TGTGCCAGCAGTGAGGAAGGACAGGGCCGAGGCTACACCTTC	CASSEEGQGRGYTF
many	TRBV18	TRBJ1-1	.	TGTGCCAGCTCACCCCCGGGTCGAACCGAAGCTTTCTTT	CASSPPGRTEAFF